These 32 T cell receptor beta chains were all obtained from the same sample, sequenced in a study of CXCR3-negative and CXCR3-positive naive CD8 T cells (dated by TCRdb to about 2019). Results the study describes overall, beyond this receptor: TRB CDR3s from CXCR3-positive naive cells showed higher hydrophobicity (lower Kidera factor 4), lower energy, and higher strength and volume indices than CXCR3-negative naive cells.

The antigens of these receptors remain unknown. TCRdb names NextSeq 550 as the instrument used. The Human TCR Profiling Kit (MiLaboratory) was used to make UMI-labeled 5' RACE TRB cDNA libraries. The reads went through TCRdb reprocessing, and each CDR3 protein sequence gets one entry with no DNA. This sample's table carries more than 75,000 distinct CDR3 sequences. The leading ten clones occupy roughly 0.64% of the sample. The sequenced material came from naive CXCR3+ CD8+ T cells from blood. Read against the paper, the sample's cell subset or site label means: CD45RO-CCR7+CD27+CD95- naive CD8+ T cells expressing CXCR3 (TNR3+). The receptor source for this set is a human donor in good health. Some clones in this sample may be carry-over from other donors' samples.

The chain links TRBV29-1 to TRBJ2-7; TCRdb names TRBD2, which stays unverified in the absence of DNA. The CDR3 has 13 residues. CDR1 is SQVTM and CDR2 is ANQGSEA in the germline V gene. CDR3 amino acids: CSVLAGGTYEQYF.

The CDR3 reads CASSLEGGSLDTEAFF. The V gene is TRBV5-1, the J gene TRBJ1-1. The germline V gene encodes CDR1 SGHRS and CDR2 YFSETQ. This CDR3 is built from 16 residues.

The chain uses TRBV12-3 or TRBV12-4 and TRBJ2-7; the D call of TRBD1 rests on TCRdb alone, since no DNA is present to check it. This CDR3 has 13 residues. CDR3 region: CASSPQAGYEQYF.

The chain joins TRBV6-5 to TRBJ1-2; TCRdb picks TRBD1, but there is no DNA to check that call. The V gene's germline CDR1 is MNHEY and CDR2 SVGAGI. The CDR3 runs to 16 residues. CDR3 in amino acids: CASSHTSTGANYGYTF.

The rearrangement uses TRBV28 and TRBJ2-2. Germline V gives CDR1 MDHEN, CDR2 SYDVKM. The length of the CDR3 is 14 residues. The CDR3 sequence is CASSLWSDTGELFF.

The chain's CDR3 is CASRGQGYAEAFF. The V call is TRBV5-6, the J call TRBJ1-1; TCRdb outputs TRBD1, but without DNA this stays unchecked. The germline CDR1 and CDR2 sequences are SGHDT and YYEEEE. The CDR3 has 13 amino acids.

The V gene is TRBV7-6, the J gene TRBJ2-5; TCRdb's D gene call, TRBD1, goes unchecked for lack of DNA. CDR1 SGHVS and CDR2 FNYEAQ come from the germline V gene. The CDR3 loop spans 17 amino acids. This CDR3 is CASSSTWGFLGRETQYF.

The chain is built from TRBV14 and TRBJ1-1; TCRdb lists TRBD1, though no DNA is available to test this call. This CDR3 spans 14 amino acids. Germline CDR1 is SGHDN and CDR2 is FVKESK. The CDR3 is CASSPWTMNTEALF. The full variable domain, in which reference TRBV14 and TRBJ1-1 provide the parts outside the CDR3, is EAGVTQFPSHSVIEKGQTVTLRCDPISGHDNLYWYRRVMGKEIKFLLHFVKESKQDESGMPNNRFLAERTGGTYSTLKVQPAELEDSGVYFCASSPWTMNTEALFGQGTRLTVV.

The rearrangement links TRBV12-3 or TRBV12-4 to TRBJ2-1; lacking DNA, the TRBD1 call made by TCRdb goes unchecked. The CDR3 extends over 12 amino acids. CDR3 loop: CACNGGGDEQFF.

This rearrangement joins TRBV2 to TRBJ2-1; TCRdb's D gene call, TRBD2, goes unchecked for lack of DNA. CDR3 length: 16 residues. Germline assignment: CDR1 SNHLY and CDR2 FYNNEI. CDR3: CASSEGETPSYNEQFF.

V gene TRBV9 combines with J gene TRBJ2-5; absent DNA, TCRdb's TRBD2 call cannot be checked. The CDR3 is made up of 15 amino acids. Germline-derived CDR1 and CDR2 are SGDLS and YYNGEE. This CDR3 is CAGSTWDGFQETQYF.

CDR3 in amino acids: CASSSRDGQQFF. The rearrangement links TRBV7-3 to TRBJ2-1; as DNA is missing, the TRBD1 call by TCRdb cannot be tested. The CDR3 has 12 residues. The V gene's germline CDR1 is SGHTA and CDR2 FQGTGA.

V usage is TRBV5-1 and J usage is TRBJ2-7; TCRdb's D call, TRBD2, is unchecked because there is no DNA. Germline-derived CDR1 and CDR2 are SGHRS and YFSETQ. This CDR3 has 15 amino acids. The CDR3 loop reads CASSESWTSVYEQYF.

CDR3 protein: CASSYSIGGGIGELFF. This chain links TRBV6-5 with TRBJ2-2; TCRdb names TRBD1, which stays unverified in the absence of DNA. CDR1 is MNHEY, CDR2 SVGAGI, per germline. The CDR3 spans 16 residues.

The CDR3 sequence: CASSPTDPNTEAFF. V is TRBV28 and J is TRBJ1-1; TCRdb's D call of TRBD1 is untestable without DNA. Germline values: CDR1 MDHEN, CDR2 SYDVKM. The CDR3 is made up of 14 amino acids.

The rearrangement joins TRBV5-6 to TRBJ2-1; there is no DNA to check the TCRdb D call of TRBD1. This CDR3 is built from 14 residues. Per the germline V gene, CDR1 is SGHDT and CDR2 is YYEEEE. CDR3 region: CASTPTGSYNEQFF.

V and J are TRBV7-9 and TRBJ1-1; TCRdb reports TRBD1, a call that lacks DNA to check it against. This CDR3 has 14 residues. Germline loops: CDR1 SEHNR, CDR2 FQNEAQ (reference sequence). This CDR3 is CASSAEQGNTEAFF.

The rearrangement joins TRBV7-9 to TRBJ2-7; the D call from TCRdb, TRBD2, cannot be confirmed without DNA. Germline V gene data show CDR1 as SEHNR and CDR2 as FQNEAQ (reference sequence). The CDR3 loop spans 13 amino acids. The CDR3 loop reads CASSGGLTYEQYF.

J is TRBJ2-2 and V is TRBV12-3 or TRBV12-4; TCRdb names TRBD1, which stays unverified in the absence of DNA. CDR3 size: 15 residues. The CDR3 loop reads CASPPEAGDWGELFF.

The CDR3 reads CASSRQGPNTEAFF. This chain uses TRBV5-5 with TRBJ1-1; the D call of TRBD1 rests on TCRdb alone, since no DNA is present to check it. The CDR3 length is 14 residues. CDR1 and CDR2 from the germline V gene are SGHKS and YYEKEE (reference sequence).

The chain combines TRBV27 with TRBJ2-5. CDR3 length: 12 amino acids. Germline CDR1 MNHEY, CDR2 SMNVEV (reference sequence). Here the CDR3 reads CASSLNQETQYF.

The genes are TRBV6-6 and TRBJ2-4. The CDR3 consists of 11 residues. Germline V lookup: CDR1 MNHNY, CDR2 SVGAGI (reference sequence). CDR3 loop: CASSYADIQYF.

The gene calls are TRBV6-6 and TRBJ2-1; the D call of TRBD1 rests on TCRdb alone, since no DNA is present to check it. Germline CDR1 is MNHNY and CDR2 is SVGAGI (reference sequence). The CDR3 has 14 residues. The CDR3 loop reads CASRGDPGYNEQFF.

This chain connects TRBV2 to TRBJ1-1; the TRBD1 assignment by TCRdb is unverifiable without DNA. CDR1 and CDR2 (germline): SNHLY, FYNNEI. The CDR3 spans 12 residues. The CDR3 loop is CASRGDRPEAFF.

The rearrangement links TRBV4-3 to TRBJ2-7; checking the TCRdb D call of TRBD2 is not possible without DNA. The CDR3 has 16 amino acids. The germline V gene encodes CDR1 LGHNA and CDR2 YSLEER. CDR3 protein: CASSQDSLAGDYEQYF.

This chain links TRBV29-1 with TRBJ1-2; TCRdb selects TRBD1, and the lack of DNA leaves this call unchecked. In germline, CDR1 is SQVTM, CDR2 ANQGSEA. This CDR3 has 11 residues. The CDR3 protein is CSVQGSDGYTF.

The chain couples TRBV29-1 to TRBJ1-6; the TCRdb call, TRBD1, lacks DNA for checking. Germline lookup yields CDR1 SQVTM and CDR2 ANQGSEA. The CDR3 length is 16 residues. CDR3 loop: CSVELDGDRTKGALHF.

This chain uses TRBV11-2 with TRBJ1-5. The germline V gene has CDR1 SGHAT and CDR2 FQNNGV. The CDR3 contains 13 residues. This CDR3 reads CASSLEGFQPQHF.

The chain links TRBV4-1 to TRBJ2-1; TCRdb names TRBD2, which stays unverified in the absence of DNA. This CDR3 spans 14 amino acids. Per germline, CDR1 MGHRA and CDR2 YSYEKL. This chain's CDR3 is CASSQEGPYNEQFF.

V usage is TRBV6-4 and J usage is TRBJ1-3; TCRdb names TRBD1, which stays unverified in the absence of DNA. The CDR3 totals 15 residues. The germline V gene encodes CDR1 MRHNA and CDR2 SNTAGT. Here the CDR3 reads CASSEGPGDGNTIYF.

The CDR3 loop is CASSHQLWGENTGELFF. This rearrangement joins TRBV6-2 or TRBV6-3 to TRBJ2-2; TCRdb reports TRBD1, a call that lacks DNA to check it against. This CDR3 is built from 17 residues. Germline CDR1 is MNHEY and CDR2 is SVGEGT.

V usage is TRBV29-1 and J usage is TRBJ1-2; with no DNA, the TCRdb D assignment of TRBD1 cannot be verified. The CDR3 spans 12 residues. Germline-derived CDR1 and CDR2 are SQVTM and ANQGSEA. CDR3 region: CSVEEQDYGYTF.